This is a list of T cell receptor beta chains from one sample in a study of shared clonotypes between healthy human individuals. Data came from immunoSEQ multiplex PCR; TCRdb stores just in-frame clones and leaves some out. This table has 2 million to 2.5 million clones, roughly 91% appearing once. The sequencing input was naive CD8+ T cells from PBMCs. The receptors stem from a young man in good health. Some clones in this sample may be carry-over from other donors' samples. The CDR3 runs from the conserved cysteine through the conserved F or W. The order of the fields is clone size, D gene, V gene, J gene, CDR3 length, CDR3 protein, CDR3 DNA. A D gene is named only where the DNA matches it firmly. A clone size is listed for some rows: how often the clone was seen (once, few, many), or a class if it is expanded.

clone_size: NA; d_call: TRBD1; v_call: TRBV18; j_call: TRBJ2-7; cdr3_length: 17; cdr3_aa: CASSPPWTGQASYEQYF; cdr3_nt: TGTGCCAGCTCACCACCGTGGACAGGCCAGGCCTCCTACGAGCAGTACTTC
clone_size: NA; d_call: NA; v_call: TRBV19; j_call: TRBJ2-5; cdr3_length: 12; cdr3_aa: CASSQGKETQYF; cdr3_nt: TGTGCCAGTTCCCAGGGGAAGGAGACCCAGTACTTC
clone_size: NA; d_call: TRBD1; v_call: TRBV28; j_call: TRBJ1-5; cdr3_length: 15; cdr3_aa: CASGEQGARNQPQHF; cdr3_nt: TGTGCCAGCGGCGAACAGGGGGCGCGAAATCAGCCCCAGCATTTT
clone_size: NA; d_call: NA; v_call: TRBV12-2; j_call: TRBJ2-6; cdr3_length: 15; cdr3_aa: CASGGTGSGANVLTF; cdr3_nt: TGTGCAAGCGGAGGGACGGGCTCTGGGGCCAACGTCCTGACTTTC
clone_size: NA; d_call: NA; v_call: TRBV2; j_call: TRBJ1-1; cdr3_length: 14; cdr3_aa: CASSTWTDFTEAFF; cdr3_nt: TGTGCCAGCAGTACATGGACAGATTTCACTGAAGCTTTCTTT
clone_size: NA; d_call: TRBD1; v_call: TRBV28; j_call: TRBJ2-3; cdr3_length: 15; cdr3_aa: CASSSRQGIADTQYF; cdr3_nt: TGTGCCAGCAGTTCCAGACAGGGGATAGCAGATACGCAGTATTTT
clone_size: NA; d_call: NA; v_call: TRBV7-8; j_call: TRBJ2-7; cdr3_length: 15; cdr3_aa: CASSSGGTAPYEQYF; cdr3_nt: TGTGCCAGCAGCTCGGGAGGGACAGCGCCTTACGAGCAGTACTTC
clone_size: NA; d_call: NA; v_call: TRBV5-1; j_call: TRBJ2-3; cdr3_length: 15; cdr3_aa: CASSSLSGSTDTQYF; cdr3_nt: TGCGCCAGCAGCTCCCTTAGCGGTAGCACAGATACGCAGTATTTT
clone_size: NA; d_call: TRBD1; v_call: TRBV19; j_call: TRBJ2-3; cdr3_length: 15; cdr3_aa: CASSIADNRGDTQYF; cdr3_nt: TGTGCCAGTAGTATAGCCGACAACAGGGGTGATACGCAGTATTTT
clone_size: NA; d_call: NA; v_call: TRBV2; j_call: TRBJ2-7; cdr3_length: 14; cdr3_aa: CASSDNSGGVEQYF; cdr3_nt: TGTGCCAGCAGTGATAACAGTGGGGGAGTTGAGCAGTACTTC
clone_size: NA; d_call: NA; v_call: TRBV6-5; j_call: TRBJ2-7; cdr3_length: 14; cdr3_aa: CASSAGTGSYEQYF; cdr3_nt: TGTGCCAGCAGCGCCGGGACGGGCTCCTACGAGCAGTACTTC
clone_size: NA; d_call: NA; v_call: TRBV11-2; j_call: TRBJ1-2; cdr3_length: 15; cdr3_aa: CASSLGRGTGYGYTF; cdr3_nt: TGTGCCAGCAGCTTAGGTCGGGGCACGGGATATGGCTACACCTTC
clone_size: NA; d_call: NA; v_call: TRBV28; j_call: TRBJ1-3; cdr3_length: 16; cdr3_aa: CASSLVTEGSGNTIYF; cdr3_nt: TGTGCCAGCAGTTTAGTGACAGAAGGCTCTGGAAACACCATATATTTT
clone_size: NA; d_call: NA; v_call: TRBV9; j_call: TRBJ2-7; cdr3_length: 13; cdr3_aa: CASSVAASYEQYF; cdr3_nt: TGTGCCAGCAGCGTAGCCGCTTCCTACGAGCAGTACTTC
clone_size: NA; d_call: NA; v_call: TRBV28; j_call: TRBJ1-4; cdr3_length: 14; cdr3_aa: CASSPDSQNEKLFF; cdr3_nt: TGTGCCAGCAGTCCCGACAGCCAGAATGAAAAACTGTTTTTT
clone_size: NA; d_call: TRBD1; v_call: TRBV19; j_call: TRBJ1-4; cdr3_length: 15; cdr3_aa: CASSSRTGGNEELFF; cdr3_nt: TGTGCCAGTAGTAGTCGGACAGGGGGGAATGAAGAACTGTTTTTT
clone_size: NA; d_call: NA; v_call: TRBV9; j_call: TRBJ1-2; cdr3_length: 17; cdr3_aa: CASSVTPGMAPDYGYTF; cdr3_nt: TGTGCCAGCAGCGTGACGCCTGGTATGGCCCCGGACTATGGCTACACCTTC
clone_size: NA; d_call: NA; v_call: TRBV5-1; j_call: TRBJ2-5; cdr3_length: 16; cdr3_aa: CASSSDRYSNIETQYF; cdr3_nt: TGCGCCAGCAGCTCGGACCGGTACAGCAACATCGAGACCCAGTACTTC
clone_size: NA; d_call: NA; v_call: TRBV4-1; j_call: TRBJ2-7; cdr3_length: 15; cdr3_aa: CASSQGISGGYEQYF; cdr3_nt: TGCGCCAGCAGCCAAGGGATTAGCGGAGGCTACGAGCAGTACTTC
clone_size: few; d_call: NA; v_call: TRBV9; j_call: TRBJ1-1; cdr3_length: 13; cdr3_aa: CASSAGGREEAFF; cdr3_nt: TGTGCCAGCAGCGCTGGGGGCCGGGAGGAAGCTTTCTTT
clone_size: NA; d_call: NA; v_call: TRBV11-2; j_call: TRBJ1-2; cdr3_length: 15; cdr3_aa: CASSLPSGGGYGYTF; cdr3_nt: TGTGCCAGCAGCCTGCCGTCGGGGGGCGGCTATGGCTACACCTTC
clone_size: once; d_call: TRBD2; v_call: TRBV7-2; j_call: TRBJ2-1; cdr3_length: 14; cdr3_aa: CASSGTLAGNEQFF; cdr3_nt: TGTGCCAGCAGCGGCACCCTAGCGGGCAATGAGCAGTTCTTC
clone_size: once; d_call: NA; v_call: TRBV5-4; j_call: TRBJ1-2; cdr3_length: 16; cdr3_aa: CASSLGRGGGANGYTF; cdr3_nt: TGTGCCAGCAGCTTGGGAAGGGGAGGTGGGGCCAATGGCTACACCTTC
clone_size: NA; d_call: TRBD1; v_call: TRBV29-1; j_call: TRBJ1-2; cdr3_length: 18; cdr3_aa: CSVASWTGYRGEHYGYTF; cdr3_nt: TGCAGCGTTGCTTCTTGGACCGGATACAGGGGGGAACACTATGGCTACACCTTC
clone_size: NA; d_call: TRBD2; v_call: TRBV10-3; j_call: TRBJ2-7; cdr3_length: 16; cdr3_aa: CAISEYQSGSIYEQYF; cdr3_nt: TGTGCCATCAGTGAATACCAGAGCGGGAGTATCTACGAGCAGTACTTC
clone_size: NA; d_call: NA; v_call: TRBV15; j_call: TRBJ2-7; cdr3_length: 15; cdr3_aa: CATSKGTRDLGEQYF; cdr3_nt: TGTGCCACCAGTAAGGGAACTCGAGATTTAGGGGAGCAGTACTTC
clone_size: NA; d_call: NA; v_call: TRBV6-1; j_call: TRBJ1-1; cdr3_length: 14; cdr3_aa: CASSTWGGDTEAFF; cdr3_nt: TGTGCCAGCAGCACCTGGGGAGGGGACACTGAAGCTTTCTTT
clone_size: NA; d_call: TRBD1; v_call: TRBV19; j_call: TRBJ1-2; cdr3_length: 15; cdr3_aa: CASSPIGGQGNGYTF; cdr3_nt: TGTGCCAGTAGTCCAATTGGGGGACAGGGGAATGGCTACACCTTC
clone_size: NA; d_call: NA; v_call: TRBV6-6; j_call: TRBJ2-7; cdr3_length: 15; cdr3_aa: CASSPPVLTSYEQYF; cdr3_nt: TGTGCCAGCAGTCCTCCCGTCCTCACGAGCTACGAGCAGTACTTC
clone_size: NA; d_call: TRBD2; v_call: TRBV29-1; j_call: TRBJ2-7; cdr3_length: 14; cdr3_aa: CSVVTSGRVYEQYF; cdr3_nt: TGCAGCGTCGTTACTAGCGGGAGGGTCTACGAGCAGTACTTC
clone_size: NA; d_call: NA; v_call: TRBV28; j_call: TRBJ1-5; cdr3_length: 12; cdr3_aa: CASSFGFQPQHF; cdr3_nt: TGTGCCAGCAGTTTCGGGTTTCAGCCCCAGCATTTT
clone_size: NA; d_call: TRBD1; v_call: TRBV5-4; j_call: TRBJ1-4; cdr3_length: 15; cdr3_aa: CASSRDRTTNEKLFF; cdr3_nt: TGTGCCAGCAGCCGGGACAGGACAACTAATGAAAAACTGTTTTTT
clone_size: NA; d_call: NA; v_call: TRBV5-6; j_call: TRBJ2-1; cdr3_length: 18; cdr3_aa: CASSSARDFPSSYNEQFF; cdr3_nt: TGTGCCAGCAGCTCGGCACGGGACTTCCCGAGCTCCTACAATGAGCAGTTCTTC
clone_size: NA; d_call: NA; v_call: TRBV6-5; j_call: TRBJ2-2; cdr3_length: 13; cdr3_aa: CASSWTDPGELFF; cdr3_nt: TGTGCCAGCAGTTGGACGGACCCCGGGGAGCTGTTTTTT
clone_size: NA; d_call: TRBD1; v_call: TRBV5-6; j_call: TRBJ1-2; cdr3_length: 14; cdr3_aa: CASSSLRDSYGYTF; cdr3_nt: TGTGCCAGCAGCTCGTTAAGGGACAGTTATGGCTACACCTTC
clone_size: NA; d_call: TRBD1; v_call: TRBV9; j_call: TRBJ2-7; cdr3_length: 15; cdr3_aa: CASSVGTGSRDEQYF; cdr3_nt: TGTGCCAGCAGCGTTGGGACAGGGAGCAGAGACGAGCAGTACTTC
clone_size: NA; d_call: TRBD1; v_call: TRBV7-9; j_call: TRBJ2-2; cdr3_length: 19; cdr3_aa: CASSSNQVLGQRNTGELFF; cdr3_nt: TGTGCCAGCAGCTCTAACCAAGTCCTGGGACAGAGGAACACCGGGGAGCTGTTTTTT
clone_size: NA; d_call: TRBD2; v_call: TRBV5-1; j_call: TRBJ2-1; cdr3_length: 13; cdr3_aa: CASSGGTTNEQFF; cdr3_nt: TGCGCCAGCAGCGGCGGGACTACCAATGAGCAGTTCTTC
clone_size: NA; d_call: NA; v_call: TRBV10-3; j_call: TRBJ2-1; cdr3_length: 13; cdr3_aa: CATTRDPTGEQFF; cdr3_nt: TGTGCCACCACAAGGGATCCAACAGGTGAGCAGTTCTTC
clone_size: NA; d_call: NA; v_call: TRBV28; j_call: TRBJ1-5; cdr3_length: 15; cdr3_aa: CASSQDQYSNQPQHF; cdr3_nt: TGTGCCAGCAGCCAGGATCAATATAGCAATCAGCCCCAGCATTTT
clone_size: NA; d_call: NA; v_call: TRBV6-5; j_call: TRBJ2-3; cdr3_length: 15; cdr3_aa: CASSYSGGTADTQYF; cdr3_nt: TGTGCCAGCAGTTACTCGGGGGGTACGGCAGATACGCAGTATTTT
clone_size: NA; d_call: NA; v_call: TRBV6-6; j_call: TRBJ2-7; cdr3_length: 14; cdr3_aa: CASSPQGITNEQYF; cdr3_nt: TGTGCCAGCAGTCCCCAGGGAATTACCAACGAGCAGTACTTC
clone_size: NA; d_call: NA; v_call: TRBV7-2; j_call: TRBJ2-7; cdr3_length: 12; cdr3_aa: CASSLGGREQYF; cdr3_nt: TGTGCCAGCAGCTTAGGGGGCCGCGAGCAGTACTTC
clone_size: NA; d_call: TRBD1; v_call: TRBV10-3; j_call: TRBJ1-1; cdr3_length: 15; cdr3_aa: CAITIRGDRGQAAFF; cdr3_nt: TGTGCCATCACTATTCGGGGGGACAGGGGGCAAGCAGCTTTCTTT
clone_size: NA; d_call: TRBD1; v_call: TRBV6-5; j_call: TRBJ2-7; cdr3_length: 15; cdr3_aa: CASSITGGASYEQYF; cdr3_nt: TGTGCCAGCAGTATAACAGGGGGTGCTTCCTACGAGCAGTACTTC
clone_size: NA; d_call: TRBD1; v_call: TRBV6-1; j_call: TRBJ2-7; cdr3_length: 15; cdr3_aa: CASRPFTGAGHEQYF; cdr3_nt: TGTGCCAGCAGGCCTTTCACAGGGGCCGGGCACGAGCAGTACTTC
clone_size: NA; d_call: NA; v_call: TRBV11-2; j_call: TRBJ1-1; cdr3_length: 16; cdr3_aa: CASSLGRRDPNTEAFF; cdr3_nt: TGTGCCAGCAGCTTAGGCCGTCGCGACCCGAACACTGAAGCTTTCTTT
clone_size: NA; d_call: NA; v_call: TRBV30; j_call: TRBJ1-3; cdr3_length: 14; cdr3_aa: CAWSTGAAGNTIYF; cdr3_nt: TGTGCCTGGTCCACTGGGGCCGCTGGAAACACCATATATTTT
clone_size: NA; d_call: NA; v_call: TRBV27; j_call: TRBJ1-5; cdr3_length: 13; cdr3_aa: CASSFEDNQPQHF; cdr3_nt: TGTGCCAGCAGTTTTGAAGATAATCAGCCCCAGCATTTT
clone_size: NA; d_call: NA; v_call: TRBV28; j_call: TRBJ2-5; cdr3_length: 13; cdr3_aa: CASSFGVTETQYF; cdr3_nt: TGTGCCAGCAGTTTCGGGGTAACAGAGACCCAGTACTTC
clone_size: NA; d_call: NA; v_call: TRBV28; j_call: TRBJ2-1; cdr3_length: 15; cdr3_aa: CASSVPRFPYNEQFF; cdr3_nt: TGTGCCAGCAGTGTTCCCCGATTCCCTTACAATGAGCAGTTCTTC
clone_size: NA; d_call: NA; v_call: TRBV29-1; j_call: TRBJ1-1; cdr3_length: 18; cdr3_aa: CSVTGTKRLPGANTEAFF; cdr3_nt: TGCAGCGTAACCGGGACAAAGAGGCTGCCAGGGGCGAACACTGAAGCTTTCTTT
clone_size: NA; d_call: NA; v_call: TRBV7-9; j_call: TRBJ1-3; cdr3_length: 13; cdr3_aa: CFWTQSSGNTIYF; cdr3_nt: TGCTTCTGGACCCAGAGCTCTGGAAACACCATATATTTT
clone_size: NA; d_call: TRBD1; v_call: TRBV27; j_call: TRBJ1-5; cdr3_length: 14; cdr3_aa: CASRDRGGNQPQHF; cdr3_nt: TGTGCCAGCAGGGACAGGGGGGGGAATCAGCCCCAGCATTTT
clone_size: NA; d_call: TRBD2; v_call: TRBV27; j_call: TRBJ2-3; cdr3_length: 19; cdr3_aa: CASSLFLAGGLRSTDTQYF; cdr3_nt: TGTGCCAGCAGTTTATTTCTAGCGGGAGGGTTGCGGAGCACAGATACGCAGTATTTT
clone_size: NA; d_call: TRBD1; v_call: TRBV7-9; j_call: TRBJ1-2; cdr3_length: 15; cdr3_aa: CASSLSAGGYYGYTF; cdr3_nt: TGTGCCAGCAGCTTATCCGCAGGGGGCTACTATGGCTACACCTTC
clone_size: NA; d_call: TRBD1; v_call: TRBV28; j_call: TRBJ1-2; cdr3_length: 14; cdr3_aa: CASSLDRGGNGYTF; cdr3_nt: TGTGCCAGCAGTTTAGACAGGGGCGGAAATGGCTACACCTTC
clone_size: NA; d_call: NA; v_call: TRBV9; j_call: TRBJ2-7; cdr3_length: 15; cdr3_aa: CASSVDGTAAYEQYF; cdr3_nt: TGTGCCAGCAGCGTAGACGGGACGGCAGCCTACGAGCAGTACTTC
clone_size: once; d_call: NA; v_call: TRBV7-3; j_call: TRBJ2-1; cdr3_length: 15; cdr3_aa: CASSSRRVPYNEQFF; cdr3_nt: TGTGCCAGCAGCTCCCGTAGGGTCCCCTACAATGAGCAGTTCTTC